Below are 29 T cell receptor beta chains sequenced from a single sample in a study of neurological immune-mediated disorders. As to time point: technical triplicate 1. TCRdb re-called the 5' RACE reads with MiXCR, one entry per CDR3 protein. The sample shows about 38,000 distinct CDR3 sequences, over 8.5% of them seen only once. The sample was PBMCs. The receptors originated from a man aged 60 to 75 with HTLV-1-associated myelopathy (HAM/TSP).

This clonotype was detected many times. The genes are TRBV5-1 and TRBJ1-5; the D gene is possibly TRBD1 (5 bases). CDR1 is SGHRS, CDR2 YFSETQ, per germline. This CDR3 comprises 15 residues. The V end lost 0 bases, the J end lost 2 bases, and 9 bases lay between the germline ends. The CDR3 DNA sequence: TGCGCCAGCAGCTTGGGGGGGATTGGCAATCAGCCCCAGCATTTT. This gives the protein CASSLGGIGNQPQHF. Filled out from reference TRBV5-1 and TRBJ1-5, the complete variable domain reads KAGVTQTPRYLIKTRGQQVTLSCSPISGHRSVSWYQQTPGQGLQFLFEYFSETQRNKGNFPGRFSGRQFSNSRSEMNVSTLELGDSALYLCASSLGGIGNQPQHFGDGTRLSIL.

This clonotype was observed at least ten times. The chain uses TRBV5-1 and TRBJ2-2; D gene unclear. V dropped 5 bases and J dropped 0 bases, with 11 bases sitting between them. The CDR3 is 15 amino acids. Germline V CDR1 and CDR2: SGHRS, YFSETQ. The CDR3 DNA reads as TGCGCCAGCAGTGGTGCAGGCGCGAACACCGGGGAGCTGTTTTTT. Translating it yields CASSGAGANTGELFF.

Ten or more counts support this clonotype. The chain carries TRBV15 and TRBJ2-3; D may be TRBD1 (6 bases). Germline CDR1 reads LNHNV; CDR2 reads YYDKDF (reference sequence). Trimming cost V 4 bases and J 4 bases, with 24 bases left between them. CDR3 size: 18 residues. CDR3 coding DNA: TGTGCCACCAGCACCCTACTCAACAGGGCTGGGGACCCAGATACGCAGTATTTT. This sequence encodes CATSTLLNRAGDPDTQYF.

This clonotype was found many times. As DNA, the CDR3 is TGTGCCATCAGAAACTTGGATGAGCAGTTCTTC. As protein: CAIRNLDEQFF. The V gene is TRBV10-3, the J gene TRBJ2-1, with D unclear. This CDR3 is built from 11 residues. The ends were cut back, 6 bases at V and 8 bases at J, with 8 bases in the middle. CDR1 and CDR2 from the germline V gene are ENHRY and SYGVKD.

This clonotype was observed at least ten times. V usage is TRBV2 and J usage is TRBJ1-1; 8 bases align to TRBD1. The germline CDR1 and CDR2 sequences are SNHLY and FYNNEI. This CDR3 spans 13 amino acids. V dropped 3 bases and J dropped 4; count of bases not matched to a gene: 1. The CDR3: CASSEDRATEAFF. CDR3 bases: TGTGCCAGCAGTGAGGACAGGGCCACTGAAGCTTTCTTT.

In this sample, this clonotype turned up many times. The rearrangement links TRBV5-1 to TRBJ2-6; D gene uncertain. Germline V lookup: CDR1 SGHRS, CDR2 YFSETQ. Trimming took 4 bases from V and 0 from J, leaving 8 bases between them. The length of the CDR3 is 15 residues. The CDR3 DNA follows: TGCGCCAGCAGCGCGACCGGCTCTGGGGCCAACGTCCTGACTTTC. Amino acids: CASSATGSGANVLTF.

In this sample, this clonotype turned up many times. CDR3 bases: TGCAGCGTTGAAACAGGGGCCTACCAAGAGACCCAGTACTTC. Its protein is CSVETGAYQETQYF. The chain is built from TRBV29-1 and TRBJ2-5, with TRBD1 matching over 7 bases. Germline CDR1 reads SQVTM; CDR2 reads ANQGSEA. Unmatched junction bases numbered 3, after V lost 2 bases and J lost 0 bases. The CDR3 runs 14 residues.

In its sample, this clonotype was seen many times. This sequence joins TRBV5-1 and TRBJ1-5; a weak D match, TRBD1 (5 bases). This CDR3 contains 15 residues. Germline CDR1 SGHRS, CDR2 YFSETQ. Trimming removed 3 bases from V and 2 bases from J, with 12 bases in between. As DNA, the CDR3 is TGCGCCAGCAGCTCGGGGGTGGGAGGCAATCAGCCCCAGCATTTT. Amino acids: CASSSGVGGNQPQHF.

In its sample, this clonotype was seen many times. This rearrangement joins TRBV12-3 or TRBV12-4 to TRBJ2-3, with D possibly called TRBD1 or TRBD2 (5 bases each). The CDR3 spans 14 residues. V lost 2 bases and J 2 bases, leaving 8 bases between the germline ends. Written as DNA, the CDR3 is TGTGCCAGCAGTTTAATGGGGGACACAGATACGCAGTATTTT. It codes for CASSLMGDTDTQYF.

This clonotype has ten or more counts. V and J are TRBV14 and TRBJ2-3; 9 bases match TRBD1. The CDR3 spans 14 residues. V gave up 4 bases and J gave up 5 bases; unmatched junction bases: 4. Germline V gives CDR1 SGHDN, CDR2 FVKESK. The CDR3 sequence: CASSRTGAGDTQYF. In DNA form, the CDR3 reads TGTGCCAGCAGCCGGACAGGGGCTGGAGATACGCAGTATTTT.

Ten or more counts support this clonotype. The rearrangement links TRBV20-1 to TRBJ2-1, with D possibly being TRBD2 (6 bases). V was cut by 5 bases and J by 5 bases, with 16 bases left in between. Per germline, CDR1 DFQATT and CDR2 SNEGSKA (reference sequence). The CDR3 spans 14 residues. CDR3: CSAFSGLRHNEQFF. The CDR3, as DNA: TGCAGTGCTTTTAGCGGACTCCGCCACAATGAGCAGTTCTTC.

This sequence joins TRBV5-1 and TRBJ2-3; D remains unclear. The CDR3 runs to 13 residues. Germline assignment: CDR1 SGHRS and CDR2 YFSETQ. The ends were cut back, 0 bases at V and 2 bases at J, with 4 bases in the middle. CDR3 sequence: CASSLEATDTQYF. As DNA, the CDR3 is TGCGCCAGCAGCTTGGAGGCCACAGATACGCAGTATTTT.

This clonotype was seen ten or more times. The chain links TRBV5-1 to TRBJ2-2, with 14 bases aligning to TRBD2. CDR1 SGHRS and CDR2 YFSETQ come from the germline V gene. The CDR3 is 17 residues long. V shed 4 bases, J shed 4 bases, and the junction held 6 bases outside the gene matches. This CDR3 is CASSVGLAGVSTGELFF. In DNA, the CDR3 is TGCGCCAGCAGCGTGGGACTAGCGGGAGTTTCCACCGGGGAGCTGTTTTTT.

In this sample, this clonotype turned up many times. The chain couples TRBV5-1 to TRBJ1-2; 7 bases line up with TRBD1. There are 14 residues in the CDR3. Per the germline V gene, CDR1 is SGHRS and CDR2 is YFSETQ. The V gene end was trimmed by 3 bases and the J gene end by 4 bases; junction bases not matched to a gene: 6. The CDR3 reads CASSWGTASYGYTF. DNA for the CDR3: TGCGCCAGCAGCTGGGGGACAGCTTCCTATGGCTACACCTTC.

In this sample, this clonotype turned up many times. This CDR3 is CSASIGQGYEQYF. CDR3 nucleotide sequence: TGCAGTGCTAGTATCGGACAGGGATACGAGCAGTACTTC. The rearrangement links TRBV20-1 to TRBJ2-7; TRBD1 matches at 8 bases. Germline V gene sequence: CDR1 DFQATT, CDR2 SNEGSKA (reference sequence). The CDR3 spans 13 residues. V lost 3 bases and J lost 4; bases outside the gene matches: 5.

In this sample, this clonotype is medium-sized (0.01 to 0.1%). V gene TRBV3-1 combines with J gene TRBJ2-5; D possibly corresponds to TRBD2 (5 bases). The CDR3 totals 15 residues. Per the germline V gene, CDR1 is LGHDT and CDR2 is YNNKEL (reference sequence). Trimming shortened V by 0 bases and J by 10 bases, and 18 bases separated the two germline ends. This chain's CDR3 is CASSQDVGPSGNQYF. CDR3 DNA sequence: TGTGCCAGCAGCCAAGATGTAGGGCCGTCGGGAAACCAGTACTTC.

This clonotype has more than one count but fewer than ten. The J gene is TRBJ2-2, the V gene TRBV5-1; no clear D. V dropped 0 bases and J dropped 1 base, with 16 bases sitting between them. This CDR3 contains 18 residues. Germline V gene data show CDR1 as SGHRS and CDR2 as YFSETQ. This CDR3 reads CASSLGLSSAWNTGELFF. The CDR3 nucleotides read TGCGCCAGCAGCTTGGGGCTTTCCTCGGCCTGGAACACCGGGGAGCTGTTTTTT.

There are many counts of this clonotype. The rearrangement joins TRBV12-3 or TRBV12-4 to TRBJ1-3, with D possibly matching TRBD1 (5 bases). Trimming left V 4 bases short and J 0 bases short, with 7 bases between. The CDR3 is made up of 14 amino acids. The CDR3 nucleotides are TGTGCCAGCAGTTCCGGGACCTCTGGAAACACCATATATTTT. Protein sequence: CASSSGTSGNTIYF.

This clonotype has at least ten counts. As DNA, the CDR3 is TGTGCCAGCAGCCTAACCGGCGGGACAGGCTACGAGCAGTACTTC. It is translated as CASSLTGGTGYEQYF. This chain joins TRBV9 and TRBJ2-7; 8 bases map to TRBD1. CDR3 length: 15 residues. The J segment lost 3 bases and the V segment lost 4 bases, leaving 9 bases of the junction unmatched. Germline V gives CDR1 SGDLS, CDR2 YYNGEE.

In its sample, this clonotype was seen many times. This rearrangement joins TRBV5-5 to TRBJ2-5; 7 bases map to TRBD2. V shed 3 bases and J 5 bases; nucleotides not matched to a gene: 13. Germline V gene data show CDR1 as SGHKS and CDR2 as YYEKEE (reference sequence). The CDR3 extends over 16 amino acids. CDR3 residues: CASSSSASGRGETQYF. CDR3 nucleotides: TGTGCCAGCAGCTCGTCGGCTAGCGGACGGGGGGAGACCCAGTACTTC. Full variable domain (missing parts from reference TRBV5-5 and TRBJ2-5): DAGVTQSPTHLIKTRGQQVTLRCSPISGHKSVSWYQQVLGQGPQFIFQYYEKEERGRGNFPDRFSARQFPNYSSELNVNALLLGDSALYLCASSSSASGRGETQYFGPGTRLLVL.

This clonotype was seen repeatedly, ten times or more. The chain recombines TRBV7-3 with TRBJ2-5; D remains ambiguous. V shed 5 bases and J shed 5 bases, with 12 bases lying between them. This CDR3 spans 13 amino acids. Germline lookup yields CDR1 SGHTA and CDR2 FQGTGA. The CDR3 reads CASSRAEGETQYF. CDR3 in DNA: TGTGCCAGCAGCCGGGCAGAAGGGGAGACCCAGTACTTC.

This clonotype was counted at least ten times. The chain is built from TRBV20-1 and TRBJ2-1; 8 bases fit TRBD2. The V segment lost 3 bases and the J segment 0 bases; nucleotides outside the gene matches: 7. Germline CDR1 reads DFQATT; CDR2 reads SNEGSKA (reference sequence). The CDR3 covers 16 residues. CDR3 in DNA: TGCAGTGCTAGTTCGACTAGCGCCGACTCCTACAATGAGCAGTTCTTC. Its protein product is CSASSTSADSYNEQFF.

In its sample, this clonotype was seen many times. This rearrangement joins TRBV7-9 to TRBJ1-5; 8 nucleotides agree with TRBD1. This CDR3 is built from 17 residues. Germline lookup yields CDR1 SEHNR and CDR2 FQNEAQ (reference sequence). V was clipped by 3 bases and J by 0 bases; unmatched bases: 7. The CDR3 DNA reads TGTGCCAGCAGCTTGGACAGGGAAGCCGATAGCAATCAGCCCCAGCATTTT. It codes for CASSLDREADSNQPQHF.

There are many counts of this clonotype. The chain uses TRBV25-1 and TRBJ2-5; 11 bases fit TRBD1. The CDR3 has 14 residues. Germline V gene lookup returns CDR1 MGHDK and CDR2 SYGVNS. Trimming removed 4 bases from V and 6 bases from J; junction bases left unmatched: 4. The CDR3 DNA sequence: TGTGCCAGCAGTGGGACAGGGGGCGACCAGACCCAGTACTTC. Protein: CASSGTGGDQTQYF.

In its sample, this clonotype was seen many times. This chain connects TRBV14 to TRBJ2-6; TRBD1 is a possible D gene (5 bases). Germline V gene sequence: CDR1 SGHDN, CDR2 FVKESK. This CDR3 is built from 15 residues. Trimming pared 1 base from V and 3 bases from J, leaving 7 bases between. DNA of the CDR3: TGTGCCAGCAGCCAAGTAGGGGATGGGGCCAACGTCCTGACTTTC. This translates into CASSQVGDGANVLTF. Looking up the rest from reference TRBV14 and TRBJ2-6 gives the full variable domain: EAGVTQFPSHSVIEKGQTVTLRCDPISGHDNLYWYRRVMGKEIKFLLHFVKESKQDESGMPNNRFLAERTGGTYSTLKVQPAELEDSGVYFCASSQVGDGANVLTFGAGSRLTVL.

This clonotype has at least ten counts. This chain links TRBV5-1 with TRBJ2-2; TRBD2 agrees at 11 bases. Germline assignment: CDR1 SGHRS and CDR2 YFSETQ. There are 17 residues in the CDR3. The junction had 8 bases not matched to a gene; V was cut back by 4 bases and J by 3 bases. The CDR3 sequence is CASSPPTSGTYTGELFF. CDR3 DNA sequence: TGCGCCAGCAGCCCCCCGACTAGCGGGACGTACACCGGGGAGCTGTTTTTT.

Only a few counts were recorded for this clonotype. This rearrangement joins TRBV10-3 to TRBJ1-1; D is possibly TRBD1 (6 bases). Germline-derived CDR1 and CDR2 are ENHRY and SYGVKD. V dropped 0 bases and J dropped 10 bases, with 18 bases sitting between them. The CDR3 contains 15 residues. CDR3 amino acids: CAISESRQESAAAFF. DNA for the CDR3: TGTGCCATCAGTGAGTCGAGACAGGAATCCGCTGCAGCTTTCTTT.

J is TRBJ1-6 and V is TRBV6-1, with 7 bases lining up with TRBD1. Germline trimming cut 8 bases from V and 9 bases from J; bases unmatched to any gene: 10. Germline-derived CDR1 and CDR2 are MNHNS and SASEGT. The CDR3 totals 14 residues. The CDR3 sequence: CASGEDRNFSPLHF. The CDR3, as DNA: TGTGCCAGCGGGGAGGACAGGAATTTTTCACCCCTCCACTTT.

Many counts were recorded for this clonotype. The chain links TRBV12-3 or TRBV12-4 to TRBJ2-7; 12 bases fit TRBD1. The CDR3 runs to 15 residues. V trimming: 5 bases; J trimming: 5 bases; junction bases outside the gene matches: 7. This CDR3 is CASSTRDRGLNEQYF. Written as DNA, the CDR3 is TGTGCCAGCAGTACCCGGGACAGGGGGCTCAACGAGCAGTACTTC.